The entry below gives a single T cell receptor beta chain sequence along with its context. Germline values: CDR1 SGHNT, CDR2 YYREEE (reference sequence). J lost 1 base, V lost 2 bases, and 8 bases had no gene match. The CDR3 loop spans 17 amino acids. This specimen comes from a study of blood T cell dynamics during melanoma immunotherapy. The overall study: Metastatic melanoma patients received first-line pembrolizumab or nivolumab plus ipilimumab.

Each bulk PBMC sample had roughly 350 ng DNA loaded. Data came from immunoSEQ multiplex PCR; TCRdb stores just in-frame clones and leaves some out. The sample has 9,500 to 15,000 clones; 88% are singletons. Time point: week 3, after first cycle of checkpoint inhibitor. The receptor's source is a human donor with melanoma. Sequenced here: blood, sampled from a patient treated with checkpoint blockade. The V gene is TRBV5-4, the J gene TRBJ2-2, with 7 bases matching TRBD2. The DNA for the CDR3 is TGTGCCAGCAGCTTCAGCTGGGCTAGCGGGAACACCGGGGAGCTGTTTTTT. Translated: CASSFSWASGNTGELFF.